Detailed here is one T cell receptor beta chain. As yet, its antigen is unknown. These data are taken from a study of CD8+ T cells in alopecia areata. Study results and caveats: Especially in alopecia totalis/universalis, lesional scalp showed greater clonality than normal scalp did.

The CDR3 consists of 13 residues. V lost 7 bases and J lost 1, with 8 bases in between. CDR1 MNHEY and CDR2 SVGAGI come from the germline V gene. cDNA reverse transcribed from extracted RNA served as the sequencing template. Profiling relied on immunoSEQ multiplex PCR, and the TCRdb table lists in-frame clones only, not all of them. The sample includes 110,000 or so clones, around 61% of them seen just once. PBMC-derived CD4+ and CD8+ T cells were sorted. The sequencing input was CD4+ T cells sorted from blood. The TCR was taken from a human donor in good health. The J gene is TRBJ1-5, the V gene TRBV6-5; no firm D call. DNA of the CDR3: TGTGCCAGCACCCGGGAGAGCAATCAGCCCCAGCATTTT. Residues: CASTRESNQPQHF.